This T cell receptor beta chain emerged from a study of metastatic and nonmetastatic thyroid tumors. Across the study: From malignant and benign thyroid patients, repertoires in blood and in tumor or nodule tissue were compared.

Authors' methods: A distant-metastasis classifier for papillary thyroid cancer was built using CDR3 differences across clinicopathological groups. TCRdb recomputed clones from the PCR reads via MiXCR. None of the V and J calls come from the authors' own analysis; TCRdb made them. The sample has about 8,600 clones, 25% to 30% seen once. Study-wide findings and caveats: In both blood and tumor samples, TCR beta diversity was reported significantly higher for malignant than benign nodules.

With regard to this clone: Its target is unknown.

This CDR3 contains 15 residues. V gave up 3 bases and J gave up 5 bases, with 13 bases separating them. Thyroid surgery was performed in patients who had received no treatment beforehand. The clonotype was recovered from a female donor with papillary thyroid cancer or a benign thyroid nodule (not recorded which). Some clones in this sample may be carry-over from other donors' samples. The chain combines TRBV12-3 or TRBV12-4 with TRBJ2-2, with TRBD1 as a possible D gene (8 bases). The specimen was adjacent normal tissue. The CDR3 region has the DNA TGTGCCAGCAGTTTCGACAGGGGAGGGACCGGGGAGCTGTTTTTT. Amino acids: CASSFDRGGTGELFF.